Listed here are 2 T cell receptor beta chains from one sample, sequenced in a study of blood T cell repertoires in COVID-19. TCRdb's table, derived via immunoSEQ multiplex PCR, lists solely in-frame clones and lacks some. The table has fewer than 500,000 clones, about nine tenths seen once; the top ten hold around 1.4%. Sequenced material: peripheral blood. The origin of the receptors is a woman aged 30 to 39 with active or convalescent COVID-19.

This chain uses TRBV19 with TRBJ2-3; TRBD2 is a possible D gene (6 bases). CDR1 and CDR2 from the germline V gene are LNHDA and SQIVND (reference sequence). This CDR3 has 15 amino acids. Between the trimmed V and J ends, which lost 1 base and 10 bases, there was a span of 18 bases. The CDR3 nucleotides read TGTGCCAGTAGTATAGCGCTCGACGGGAGTACAGCGCAGTATTTT. Its protein product is CASSIALDGSTAQYF.

The chain has TRBV7-9 and TRBJ2-7, with 7 bases identical to TRBD1. Trimming took 1 base from V and 1 from J; bases not matched to a gene: 4. The CDR3 extends over 15 amino acids. Germline CDR1 is SEHNR and CDR2 is FQNEAQ (reference sequence). In DNA, the CDR3 is TGTGCCAGCAGCTTAGGGGGACAGCCATCCTACGAGCAGTACTTC. Its translation is CASSLGGQPSYEQYF.